The table lists the clone carrying this TCR beta chain with a count of one. This CDR3 has 18 residues. The entry originates in a study of blood T cell repertoires in COVID-19. About the study: There were acute and convalescent COVID-19 samples, and they came from the United States, Italy and Spain.

Using immunoSEQ multiplex PCR, the repertoire was profiled, and TCRdb retains in-frame clones only, with some absent. The sample includes more than 95,000 clones, approximately 87% of them seen just once. The chain uses TRBV21-1 and TRBJ1-5; the D call of TRBD1 is as the table states it, not checked on the DNA. TRBV21-1 is annotated as a pseudogene. The sequence came from a man between 25 and 39 years old with acute or convalescent COVID-19. Sequenced material: peripheral blood. The CDR3 here is CASSKGESDRGMDQPQHF. DNA of the CDR3: TGTGCCAGCAGCAAAGGAGAGTCGGACAGGGGTATGGATCAGCCCCAGCATTTT.